Below are 27 T cell receptor beta chains sequenced from a single sample in a study of blood T cell repertoires in COVID-19. Assay: immunoSEQ multiplex PCR; the TCRdb copy retains only in-frame clones and omits some. Counted here are around 97,000 clones, around 82% occurring once; the ten biggest clones make up 10% to 15%. Sequencing was done on a sample of peripheral blood. These receptors were collected from a human donor in a cohort sampled during active or convalescent COVID-19.

The rearrangement uses TRBV19 and TRBJ1-1, with 7 bases fitting TRBD1. The V segment lost 5 bases and the J segment 4 bases; nucleotides outside the gene matches: 7. CDR3 length: 14 amino acids. Germline loops: CDR1 LNHDA, CDR2 SQIVND (reference sequence). In DNA form, the CDR3 reads TGTGCCAGTAGTCCACAGGGGTTCGGCACTGAAGCTTTCTTT. This encodes CASSPQGFGTEAFF.

CDR3 sequence (DNA): TGTGCCACCAGTGATCCCGGACTAGCGGGAGAAGAGACCCAGTACTTC. Protein product: CATSDPGLAGEETQYF. The chain uses TRBV24-1 and TRBJ2-5; TRBD2 matches at 13 bases. The germline CDR1 and CDR2 sequences are KGHDR and SFDVKD. The junction had 3 bases not matched to a gene; V was cut back by 3 bases and J by 3 bases. The CDR3 is 16 amino acids.

This chain connects TRBV10-3 to TRBJ1-1; D is ambiguous. Between the trimmed V and J ends, which lost 4 bases and 0 bases, there was a span of 6 bases. CDR1 is ENHRY and CDR2 is SYGVKD in the germline V gene. This CDR3 has 13 residues. Written as DNA, the CDR3 is TGTGCCATCAGTGGAGCGGTGAACACTGAAGCTTTCTTT. It encodes CAISGAVNTEAFF.

The chain couples TRBV6-5 to TRBJ2-5, with D possibly being TRBD1 (6 bases). The CDR3 spans 12 residues. V was trimmed by 7 bases and J by 4 bases, leaving 10 bases between them. Looked up from germline, CDR1 is MNHEY and CDR2 is SVGAGI. CDR3 sequence reads: CASTRGVETQYF. The CDR3 DNA reads as TGTGCCAGCACCAGGGGAGTAGAGACCCAGTACTTC.

This chain links TRBV18 with TRBJ2-2; D is unresolved. Trimming pared 2 bases from V and 7 bases from J, leaving 17 bases between. The CDR3 is made up of 16 amino acids. CDR1 and CDR2 (germline): KGHSH, LQKENI. CDR3 region: CASSPKSGEVGGELFF. Written as DNA, the CDR3 is TGTGCCAGCTCACCAAAATCTGGAGAAGTTGGCGGGGAGCTGTTTTTT.

The genes are TRBV19 and TRBJ1-5; tentative D call: TRBD1 (6 bases). This CDR3 has 14 residues. Germline V CDR1 and CDR2: LNHDA, SQIVND (reference sequence). With 10 bases removed from V and 3 bases from J, the gap between germline ends came to 16 bases. This CDR3 is CAISQGRLNQPQHF. The DNA for the CDR3 is TGTGCCATCTCACAGGGACGGCTCAATCAGCCCCAGCATTTT.

This clone was picked up one time. The CDR3, as DNA: TGTGCCAGCTCACGAGGGGGCGCAGTCAAAAACATTCAGTACTTC. Protein product: CASSRGGAVKNIQYF. The V and J genes are TRBV18 and TRBJ2-4; 7 nucleotides match TRBD1. Germline CDR1 is KGHSH and CDR2 is LQKENI. V lost 4 bases, J lost 3 bases, and 6 bases stayed unmatched. CDR3 length: 15 residues. The entire variable domain, with the rest obtained from reference TRBV18 and TRBJ2-4, is as follows: NAGVMQNPRHLVRRRGQEARLRCSPMKGHSHVYWYRQLPEEGLKFMVYLQKENIIDESGMPKERFSAEFPKEGPSILRIQQVVRGDSAAYFCASSRGGAVKNIQYFGAGTRLSVL.

The chain combines TRBV6-1 with TRBJ1-2; tentatively, D is TRBD1 (5 bases). Trimming left V 1 base short and J 4 bases short, with 13 bases between. The germline V gene encodes CDR1 MNHNS and CDR2 SASEGT. This CDR3 region has 15 residues. The CDR3 reads CASSEGGGAVYGYTF. For the CDR3, the DNA is TGTGCCAGCAGTGAAGGGGGGGGTGCCGTCTATGGCTACACCTTC.

The rearrangement links TRBV3-1 (or the pseudogene TRBV3-2) to TRBJ1-2; weak D call: TRBD1 (5 bases). Deletions cut 0 bases from V and 8 bases from J, with 13 bases between. Germline-derived CDR1 and CDR2 are LGHDT and YNNKEL (reference sequence). This CDR3 region has 14 residues. The CDR3 nucleotides are TGTGCCAGCAGCCAAGATAGAGGGACTCGGGGCTACACCTTC. This encodes CASSQDRGTRGYTF.

The rearrangement joins TRBV4-1 to TRBJ1-5; 8 bases are a match to TRBD1. This CDR3 spans 15 amino acids. The V and J ends lost 4 bases and 6 bases, in that order; junction bases with no gene match: 8. Germline V CDR1 and CDR2: MGHRA, YSYEKL. The chain's CDR3 is CASSRGDRLGQPQHF. CDR3 nucleotide sequence: TGCGCCAGCAGCCGCGGGGACAGGTTAGGTCAGCCCCAGCATTTT.

This clone was found a few times. This chain connects TRBV5-1 to TRBJ1-2, with D perhaps matching TRBD1 (6 bases). Trimming removed 0 bases at V and 2 bases at J, with 14 bases between. From germline, CDR1 is SGHRS and CDR2 YFSETQ. CDR3 size: 16 residues. CDR3 DNA sequence: TGCGCCAGCAGCTTGGAGGTTGGGGGACAAAACTATGGCTACACCTTC. Amino acid sequence: CASSLEVGGQNYGYTF. Full variable domain (outside the CDR3, taken from reference TRBV5-1 and TRBJ1-2): KAGVTQTPRYLIKTRGQQVTLSCSPISGHRSVSWYQQTPGQGLQFLFEYFSETQRNKGNFPGRFSGRQFSNSRSEMNVSTLELGDSALYLCASSLEVGGQNYGYTFGSGTRLTVV.

This chain connects TRBV27 to TRBJ2-7, with TRBD2 as a possible D gene (7 bases). Trimming removed 0 bases at V and 4 bases at J, with 16 bases between. Per the germline V gene, CDR1 is MNHEY and CDR2 is SMNVEV (reference sequence). This CDR3 comprises 16 residues. The CDR3: CASSLSWGRGTYEQYF. The CDR3 DNA reads as TGTGCCAGCAGTTTATCGTGGGGGAGGGGGACTTACGAGCAGTACTTC.

This clone was detected a few times. The chain joins TRBV11-2 to TRBJ1-2; maybe TRBD1 (6 bases). Germline CDR1 is SGHAT and CDR2 is FQNNGV. Trimming left V 5 bases short and J 8 bases short, with 15 bases between. This CDR3 region has 13 residues. Here the CDR3 DNA reads TGTGCCAGCAGCCCCGCCGGACAGATGGGCTACACCTTC. It is translated as CASSPAGQMGYTF.

This clone was picked up one time. The junction differs from germline at one of its ends, possibly a read error. The V and J genes are TRBV5-1 and TRBJ1-1; possible D gene TRBD1, 5 bases. Germline V CDR1 and CDR2: SGHRS, YFSETQ. CDR3 length: 15 amino acids. CDR3 region: CASSRSQSDRTEAFF. CDR3 bases: TGCGCCAGCAGCCGGAGCCAGTCAGACAGAACTGAGGCTTTCTTT.

The chain recombines TRBV11-2 with TRBJ2-3, with 8 bases aligning to TRBD2. V gave up 5 bases and J gave up 2 bases; unmatched junction bases: 9. The germline CDR1 and CDR2 sequences are SGHAT and FQNNGV. The CDR3 consists of 16 residues. CDR3 in DNA: TGTGCCAGCAGCCTCAGCGGGGGCCTACTCACAGATACGCAGTATTTT. This translates into CASSLSGGLLTDTQYF. The full variable domain, in which reference TRBV11-2 and TRBJ2-3 provide the parts outside the CDR3, is EAGVAQSPRYKIIEKRQSVAFWCNPISGHATLYWYQQILGQGPKLLIQFQNNGVVDDSQLPKDRFSAERLKGVDSTLKIQPAKLEDSAVYLCASSLSGGLLTDTQYFGPGTRLTVL.

This sequence joins TRBV29-1 and TRBJ1-1; TRBD1 matches at 9 bases. The CDR3 covers 11 residues. Trimming took 4 bases from V and 6 from J; bases not matched to a gene: 0. Germline V lookup: CDR1 SQVTM, CDR2 ANQGSEA. CDR3: CSVGTGAEAFF. The CDR3 DNA follows: TGCAGCGTTGGGACAGGGGCTGAAGCTTTCTTT.

The rearrangement joins TRBV4-2 to TRBJ2-2; 12 bases fit TRBD2. V trimming: 4 bases; J trimming: 1 base; junction bases outside the gene matches: 1. The CDR3 has 16 amino acids. Germline assignment: CDR1 LGHNA and CDR2 YNFKEQ. CDR3: CASSRTSGENTGELFF. The CDR3 coding sequence is TGTGCCAGCAGCCGGACTAGCGGGGAGAACACCGGGGAGCTGTTTTTT.

The chain combines TRBV6-5 with TRBJ1-1; possibly TRBD1 for D (5 bases). CDR1 is MNHEY and CDR2 is SVGAGI in the germline V gene. This CDR3 is 14 amino acids long. Trimming stripped 8 bases from V and 0 bases from J, with 13 bases between. CDR3 protein: CASARTNMNTEAFF. CDR3 nucleotides: TGTGCCAGCGCCAGGACAAACATGAACACTGAAGCTTTCTTT.

The rearrangement joins TRBV4-1 to TRBJ2-7, with D possibly matching TRBD2 (6 bases). In germline, CDR1 is MGHRA, CDR2 YSYEKL. The CDR3 runs 14 residues. Trimming removed 0 bases at V and 2 bases at J, with 8 bases between. As DNA, the CDR3 is TGCGCCAGCAGCCAAGATCGGGGGACCTACGAGCAGTACTTC. This codes for CASSQDRGTYEQYF.

The V gene is TRBV24-1, the J gene TRBJ2-6, with D tentatively TRBD1 (6 bases). V lost 1 base to trimming and J lost 3 bases, with 9 bases between them. CDR1 and CDR2 from the germline V gene are KGHDR and SFDVKD. The CDR3 has 16 amino acids. Here the CDR3 reads CATSDLQGDGANVLTF. CDR3 nucleotide sequence: TGTGCCACCAGTGATTTACAGGGAGATGGGGCCAACGTCCTGACTTTC.

The rearrangement joins TRBV29-1 to TRBJ1-1, with 7 bases matching TRBD1. CDR1 is SQVTM, CDR2 ANQGSEA, per germline. The V segment lost 8 bases and the J segment 1 base; nucleotides outside the gene matches: 10. The CDR3 runs 14 residues. Here the CDR3 reads CSTRTQGGNTEAFF. Written as DNA, the CDR3 is TGCAGCACACGGACGCAGGGGGGGAACACTGAAGCTTTCTTT.

The chain uses TRBV6-6 and TRBJ2-3, with 15 positions matching TRBD2. Germline V gives CDR1 MNHNY, CDR2 SVGAGI (reference sequence). This CDR3 contains 15 residues. J lost 6 bases, V lost 7 bases, and 5 bases had no gene match. CDR3 protein: CASMGTSGGLDTQYF. The DNA for the CDR3 is TGTGCCAGCATGGGGACTAGCGGGGGGCTGGATACGCAGTATTTT.

V usage is TRBV6-7 and J usage is TRBJ2-5; a weak D match, TRBD1 (7 bases). TRBV6-7 is an ORF for which the function is uncertain. The CDR3 is 13 amino acids. V was cut by 7 bases and J by 5 bases, with 14 bases left in between. Here the CDR3 DNA reads TGTGCCAGCATACCAGGGGGAGGCGAGACCCAGTACTTC. It codes for CASIPGGGETQYF.

This rearrangement joins TRBV3-1 (or the pseudogene TRBV3-2) to TRBJ2-3; D perhaps matches TRBD2 (6 bases). The germline V gene has CDR1 LGHDT and CDR2 YNNKEL (reference sequence). The CDR3 is made up of 17 amino acids. V gave up 1 base and J gave up 5 bases, with 19 bases separating them. The CDR3: CASSQVPGTPRGDTQYF. CDR3 coding DNA: TGTGCCAGCAGCCAAGTCCCCGGGACTCCAAGGGGAGATACGCAGTATTTT.

The chain has TRBV10-1 and TRBJ2-2; D remains unclear. Trimming shortened V by 4 bases and J by 6 bases, and 9 bases separated the two germline ends. Germline values: CDR1 WNHNN, CDR2 SYGVQD (reference sequence). CDR3 length equals 13 residues. The CDR3 nucleotides are TGCGCCAGCAGTGCCTCTGAGGCCGGGGAGCTGTTTTTT. This sequence encodes CASSASEAGELFF.

This clone was observed a single time. The gene calls are TRBV5-1 and TRBJ2-5; the D gene is possibly TRBD1 (5 bases). This CDR3 spans 13 amino acids. Looked up from germline, CDR1 is SGHRS and CDR2 is YFSETQ. V was trimmed by 6 bases and J by 3 bases, leaving 12 bases between them. The CDR3 is CASTLGAEETQYF. The CDR3 region has the DNA TGCGCCAGCACCTTAGGGGCGGAAGAGACCCAGTACTTC.

CDR3: CASSLWTGGWTGELFF. The CDR3 coding sequence is TGTGCCAGCAGCTTGTGGACAGGGGGTTGGACCGGGGAGCTGTTTTTT. The J gene is TRBJ2-2, the V gene TRBV7-8; 10 positions match TRBD1. There are 16 residues in the CDR3. Germline CDR1 is SGHVS and CDR2 is FQNEAQ. The ends lost 3 bases at V and 5 bases at J; junction bases unmatched: 6.